One and the same sample provided the 14 T cell receptor beta chains below, sequenced in a study of blood T cell repertoires in COVID-19. Profiled with immunoSEQ multiplex PCR; TCRdb holds only in-frame clones, not every one. Of about 72,000 clones listed, 70% to 90% are singletons. Sequencing was performed on peripheral blood. Source of these receptors: a man aged 25-45 years with acute or convalescent COVID-19.

The chain employs TRBV6-4 and TRBJ2-1; 7 bases align to TRBD2. V was clipped by 6 bases and J by 5 bases; unmatched bases: 4. The length of the CDR3 is 13 residues. Germline CDR1 reads MRHNA; CDR2 reads SNTAGT. CDR3 DNA sequence: TGTGCCAGCAGCACAAGCGGGAACAATGAGCAGTTCTTC. This sequence encodes CASSTSGNNEQFF.

The rearrangement links TRBV4-2 to TRBJ1-1; D not certain. The CDR3 has 15 residues. Germline V gives CDR1 LGHNA, CDR2 YNFKEQ. V lost 6 bases to trimming and J lost 5 bases, with 19 bases between them. CDR3 sequence (DNA): TGTGCCAGCAGACCCGGGAAGCGGAAAGGGACTGAAGCTTTCTTT. Its protein product is CASRPGKRKGTEAFF.

V is TRBV7-6 and J is TRBJ2-2, with 8 bases that match TRBD1. The ends lost 7 bases at V and 5 bases at J; junction bases unmatched: 18. The germline V gene encodes CDR1 SGHVS and CDR2 FNYEAQ. The length of the CDR3 is 18 residues. CDR3 region: CASTIGVGKTGETGELFF. DNA of the CDR3: TGTGCCAGCACCATCGGGGTAGGCAAGACAGGGGAAACCGGGGAGCTGTTTTTT.

The chain links TRBV28 to TRBJ1-5; D might be TRBD1 (6 bases). The CDR3 contains 17 residues. Between the trimmed V and J ends, which lost 2 bases and 0 bases, there was a span of 14 bases. In germline, CDR1 is MDHEN, CDR2 SYDVKM. The CDR3 loop is CASSLPNRDSSNQPQHF. The CDR3 DNA reads as TGTGCCAGCAGTTTACCCAACAGGGATAGTAGCAATCAGCCCCAGCATTTT.

The chain combines TRBV11-2 with TRBJ2-5, with 10 bases identical to TRBD2. Germline trimming cut 7 bases from V and 2 bases from J; bases unmatched to any gene: 10. The CDR3 has 16 residues. Germline V gene data show CDR1 as SGHAT and CDR2 as FQNNGV. The CDR3 region has the DNA TGTGCCAGCACCCCGACTAGCGGGCACCTACAAGAGACCCAGTACTTC. Translated: CASTPTSGHLQETQYF.

The J gene is TRBJ1-1, the V gene TRBV3-1 (or the pseudogene TRBV3-2); 8 bases line up with TRBD1. V trimming: 5 bases; J trimming: 1 base; junction bases outside the gene matches: 6. This CDR3 comprises 15 residues. Germline V CDR1 and CDR2: LGHDT, YNNKEL (reference sequence). CDR3 nucleotide sequence: TGTGCCAGCAGCTCCAGGGGGCGGGAGAACACTGAAGCTTTCTTT. This encodes CASSSRGRENTEAFF.

CDR3 coding DNA: TGTGCCAGCTCACTGACAAGGAACACTGAAGCTTTCTTT. Translated, it gives CASSLTRNTEAFF. The V gene is TRBV18, the J gene TRBJ1-1, with D unresolved. The CDR3 has 13 residues. Trimming took 4 bases from V and 1 from J, leaving 7 bases between them. Per germline, CDR1 KGHSH and CDR2 LQKENI.

The rearrangement uses TRBV20-1 and TRBJ2-1; D is possibly TRBD2 (5 bases). V lost 3 bases to trimming and J lost 1 base, with 13 bases between them. Germline V lookup: CDR1 DFQATT, CDR2 SNEGSKA (reference sequence). The CDR3 consists of 15 residues. The CDR3 region is CSASESDFSYNEQFF. In DNA, the CDR3 is TGCAGTGCTAGTGAATCGGACTTTTCCTACAATGAGCAGTTCTTC.

The rearrangement uses TRBV27 and TRBJ1-6; perhaps TRBD1 as D (6 bases). The CDR3 runs 15 residues. Trimming stripped 0 bases from V and 11 bases from J, with 14 bases between. The germline V gene encodes CDR1 MNHEY and CDR2 SMNVEV (reference sequence). CDR3 loop: CASSLSQGQRTPLHF. The CDR3 nucleotides read TGTGCCAGCAGTTTATCACAGGGACAAAGGACACCCCTCCACTTT.

The rearrangement joins TRBV5-1 to TRBJ1-3; no clear D. Deletions cut 3 bases from V and 0 bases from J, with 7 bases between. Germline loops: CDR1 SGHRS, CDR2 YFSETQ. This CDR3 region has 14 residues. CDR3 coding DNA: TGCGCCAGCAGCTATGAGGGCTCTGGAAACACCATATATTTT. This translates into CASSYEGSGNTIYF. Looking up the rest from reference TRBV5-1 and TRBJ1-3 gives the full variable domain: KAGVTQTPRYLIKTRGQQVTLSCSPISGHRSVSWYQQTPGQGLQFLFEYFSETQRNKGNFPGRFSGRQFSNSRSEMNVSTLELGDSALYLCASSYEGSGNTIYFGEGSWLTVV.

The chain joins TRBV5-4 to TRBJ1-2; 7 nucleotides align to TRBD1. Trimming at V came to 0 bases and at J to 5 bases, leaving 10 bases not matched to a gene. The CDR3 has 16 residues. CDR1 SGHNT and CDR2 YYREEE come from the germline V gene (reference sequence). CDR3 residues: CASSLGSGGRGYGYTF. CDR3 nucleotide sequence: TGTGCCAGCAGCTTGGGATCAGGGGGGAGAGGGTATGGCTACACCTTC.

This clone was seen only a few times. The chain is built from TRBV7-2 and TRBJ1-2; 7 bases align to TRBD1. V gave up 2 bases and J gave up 4 bases; unmatched junction bases: 10. The CDR3 consists of 16 residues. The germline gives CDR1 SGHTA, CDR2 FQGNSA. CDR3 protein: CASSLSGWDSPYGYTF. The CDR3 DNA sequence: TGTGCCAGCAGCTTATCGGGATGGGACAGCCCCTATGGCTACACCTTC. Full variable domain (rest looked up from reference TRBV7-2 and TRBJ1-2): GAGVSQSPSNKVTEKGKDVELRCDPISGHTALYWYRQSLGQGLEFLIYFQGNSAPDKSGLPSDRFSAERTGGSVSTLTIQRTQQEDSAVYLCASSLSGWDSPYGYTFGSGTRLTVV.

The gene calls are TRBV10-3 and TRBJ2-3; 13 bases match TRBD2. With 10 bases clipped from V and 5 bases from J, the junction kept 6 bases outside the gene matches. CDR1 and CDR2 from the germline V gene are ENHRY and SYGVKD. The CDR3 covers 14 residues. CDR3 protein: CATGLAGEVDTQYF. The CDR3 coding sequence is TGTGCCACCGGACTAGCGGGAGAGGTAGATACGCAGTATTTT.

The CDR3: CASSLTGGGNTIYF. Here the CDR3 DNA reads TGTGCCAGCAGCTTGACAGGGGGAGGAAACACCATATATTTT. J is TRBJ1-3 and V is TRBV7-3; 9 bases fit TRBD1. In germline, CDR1 is SGHTA, CDR2 FQGTGA. With 3 bases clipped from V and 4 bases from J, the junction kept 1 base outside the gene matches. This CDR3 region has 14 residues. The whole variable domain, remainder taken from reference TRBV7-3 and TRBJ1-3, is GAGVSQTPSNKVTEKGKYVELRCDPISGHTALYWYRQSLGQGPEFLIYFQGTGAADDSGLPNDRFFAVRPEGSVSTLKIQRTERGDSAVYLCASSLTGGGNTIYFGEGSWLTVV.